One sample yielded the 19 T cell receptor beta chains listed below, sequenced in a study of CD8+ T cells in alopecia areata. Treatment reported: oral pan-JAK inhibitor, 5-10 mg twice daily. Isolated RNA was reverse transcribed into cDNA used as the sequencing template. The assay was immunoSEQ multiplex PCR, and TCRdb's table has in-frame clones only and misses some. Here the sample spans some 220,000 clones, around 57% being singletons. This sample comprised CD4+ T cells sorted from blood, obtained at week 4, from a patient treated with tofacitinib. These receptors all stem from a human donor with alopecia areata.

This chain links TRBV29-1 with TRBJ2-7; D is possibly TRBD2 (6 bases). Trimming removed 3 bases at V and 2 bases at J, with 8 bases between. The CDR3 spans 12 residues. Looked up from germline, CDR1 is SQVTM and CDR2 is ANQGSEA. The chain's CDR3 is CSVEEGAYEQYF. DNA of the CDR3: TGCAGCGTTGAGGAGGGCGCCTACGAGCAGTACTTC.

The chain uses TRBV7-3 and TRBJ2-1; TRBD1 aligns across 7 bases. With 1 base clipped from V and 3 bases from J, the junction kept 6 bases outside the gene matches. CDR1 SGHTA and CDR2 FQGTGA come from the germline V gene. The CDR3 runs 16 residues. This CDR3 reads CASSLKKGALYNEQFF. In DNA, the CDR3 is TGTGCCAGCAGCTTAAAGAAGGGGGCACTCTACAATGAGCAGTTCTTC. Full variable domain (outside the CDR3, taken from reference TRBV7-3 and TRBJ2-1): GAGVSQTPSNKVTEKGKYVELRCDPISGHTALYWYRQSLGQGPEFLIYFQGTGAADDSGLPNDRFFAVRPEGSVSTLKIQRTERGDSAVYLCASSLKKGALYNEQFFGPGTRLTVL.

This clone was found a few times. The chain has TRBV30 and TRBJ1-5, with 9 bases identical to TRBD1. Germline V CDR1 and CDR2: GTSNPN, SVGIG (reference sequence). The CDR3 loop spans 14 amino acids. Losses at the gene ends were 0 bases for V and 7 bases for J; bases not matched to a gene: 4. The CDR3 protein is CAWSVGDRVQPQHF. The CDR3, as DNA: TGTGCCTGGAGTGTGGGGGACAGGGTCCAGCCCCAGCATTTT.

This clone was counted only a few times. V and J are TRBV29-1 and TRBJ1-2; TRBD1 matches 10 bases. V was pared by 5 bases and J by 2 bases, with 5 bases of the junction left unmatched. Germline assignment: CDR1 SQVTM and CDR2 ANQGSEA. This CDR3 has 14 residues. CDR3 coding DNA: TGCAGCGTTAAACGGGACAGGGGAAACTATGGCTACACCTTC. This gives the protein CSVKRDRGNYGYTF. The full variable domain, completed using reference TRBV29-1 and TRBJ1-2, is SAVISQKPSRDICQRGTSLTIQCQVDSQVTMMFWYRQQPGQSLTLIATANQGSEATYESGFVIDKFPISRPNLTFSTLTVSNMSPEDSSIYLCSVKRDRGNYGYTFGSGTRLTVV.

The V and J genes are TRBV29-1 and TRBJ2-3; D not certain. Trimming removed 3 bases from V and 1 base from J, with 11 bases in between. This CDR3 comprises 14 residues. Germline V CDR1 and CDR2: SQVTM, ANQGSEA. The CDR3 DNA follows: TGCAGCGTTGATCACTACCTCCGCACAGATACGCAGTATTTT. Protein product: CSVDHYLRTDTQYF.

This chain links TRBV6-1 with TRBJ2-3, with D perhaps TRBD1 or TRBD2 (5 bases each). This CDR3 is built from 13 residues. The germline CDR1 and CDR2 sequences are MNHNS and SASEGT. V was clipped by 1 base and J by 11 bases, with 13 bases between them. CDR3 sequence reads: CASSEDEGMRQYF. In DNA, the CDR3 is TGTGCCAGCAGTGAAGATGAGGGGATGAGGCAGTATTTT.

This sequence joins TRBV10-3 and TRBJ1-5; D gene unclear. CDR3 length: 13 amino acids. Trimming removed 7 bases from V and 0 bases from J, with 7 bases in between. From germline, CDR1 is ENHRY and CDR2 SYGVKD. The CDR3 is CAITRDSNQPQHF. The CDR3 DNA reads as TGTGCCATCACTCGGGATAGCAATCAGCCCCAGCATTTT.

Only a few counts were recorded for this clone. This chain uses TRBV29-1 with TRBJ1-1; D gene uncertain. This CDR3 is built from 13 residues. CDR1 and CDR2 (germline): SQVTM, ANQGSEA. Trimming took off 4 bases at V and 0 bases at J, with 9 bases between the two ends. The CDR3 is CSVANVLNTEAFF. In nucleotides, the CDR3 is TGCAGCGTTGCGAATGTTTTGAACACTGAAGCTTTCTTT. Full variable domain (rest looked up from reference TRBV29-1 and TRBJ1-1): SAVISQKPSRDICQRGTSLTIQCQVDSQVTMMFWYRQQPGQSLTLIATANQGSEATYESGFVIDKFPISRPNLTFSTLTVSNMSPEDSSIYLCSVANVLNTEAFFGQGTRLTVV.

The chain is built from TRBV14 and TRBJ2-5; D gene uncertain. CDR1 SGHDN and CDR2 FVKESK come from the germline V gene. With 4 bases removed from V and 4 bases from J, the gap between germline ends came to 10 bases. This CDR3 has 13 amino acids. CDR3 sequence reads: CASSLGKGETQYF. The CDR3 DNA follows: TGTGCCAGCAGCCTAGGAAAAGGAGAGACCCAGTACTTC.

The chain uses TRBV5-1 and TRBJ2-7, with unresolved D. Trimming shortened V by 0 bases and J by 6 bases, and 19 bases separated the two germline ends. From germline, CDR1 is SGHRS and CDR2 YFSETQ. The CDR3 is 16 residues long. The DNA of the CDR3 is TGCGCCAGCAGCTTGGGAGGTGTCCTTACCACCTCCGAGCAGTACTTC. It yields the protein CASSLGGVLTTSEQYF.

V gene TRBV5-1 combines with J gene TRBJ2-7, with a possible D match to TRBD1 (6 bases). This CDR3 is built from 16 residues. V was pared by 5 bases and J by 5 bases, with 23 bases between. The germline V gene encodes CDR1 SGHRS and CDR2 YFSETQ. CDR3 in DNA: TGCGCCAGCAGGAACGGAAACAGGGCGGAACGCAACGAGCAGTACTTC. This translates into CASRNGNRAERNEQYF.

This clone has only one observation. The V call is TRBV29-1, the J call TRBJ1-5; D is unresolved. V was cut by 5 bases and J by 0 bases, with 8 bases left in between. CDR1 SQVTM and CDR2 ANQGSEA come from the germline V gene. CDR3 length: 13 amino acids. This CDR3 reads CSVQENSNQPQHF. The CDR3 DNA reads as TGCAGCGTTCAGGAGAATAGCAATCAGCCCCAGCATTTT.

The chain is built from TRBV27 and TRBJ1-1; D gene ambiguous. Germline values: CDR1 MNHEY, CDR2 SMNVEV (reference sequence). The CDR3 totals 11 residues. The V gene lost 6 bases and the J gene lost 2 bases, with 4 bases spanning the gap. This CDR3 reads CASRRNTEAFF. The CDR3 nucleotides are TGTGCCAGCAGACGAAACACTGAAGCTTTCTTT.

The rearrangement joins TRBV23-1 to TRBJ2-5, with 7 positions matching TRBD1. TRBV23-1 is noted as an ORF with a role that remains uncertain. CDR3 size: 16 residues. The trim removed 0 bases at V and 2 bases at J, leaving 6 bases unmatched. The CDR3 nucleotides are TGCGCCAGCAGTCAATCCCCAGACAGGGTGCAAGAGACCCAGTACTTC. Its protein product is CASSQSPDRVQETQYF.

The genes are TRBV29-1 and TRBJ2-7; D is unresolved. V gave up 6 bases and J gave up 4 bases, with 13 bases separating them. Looked up from germline, CDR1 is SQVTM and CDR2 is ANQGSEA. The CDR3 extends over 12 amino acids. CDR3 sequence (DNA): TGCAGCGTCGCTGACTCTATTTACGAGCAGTACTTC. Amino acid sequence: CSVADSIYEQYF.

This clone was counted between two and nine times. The CDR3 protein is CAISESTGGAADTQYF. The CDR3 bases are TGTGCCATCAGTGAGTCGACGGGGGGCGCAGCGGATACGCAGTATTTT. V usage is TRBV10-3 and J usage is TRBJ2-3; D may be TRBD2 (7 bases). The V gene lost 0 bases and the J gene lost 6 bases, with 16 bases spanning the gap. Germline CDR1 is ENHRY and CDR2 is SYGVKD. This CDR3 region has 16 residues.

This clone was seen once. The CDR3 reads CASSGTGSYNEQFF. The CDR3 coding sequence is TGTGCCAGCAGCGGGACAGGGTCCTACAATGAGCAGTTCTTC. The J gene is TRBJ2-1, the V gene TRBV27; 9 bases are a match to TRBD1. Looked up from germline, CDR1 is MNHEY and CDR2 is SMNVEV (reference sequence). V lost 6 bases to trimming and J lost 1 base; unmatched junction nucleotides: 1. This CDR3 has 14 residues.

This chain joins TRBV29-1 and TRBJ2-1, with D perhaps matching TRBD2 (6 bases). The CDR3 extends over 15 amino acids. V was shortened by 6 bases and J by 4 bases, with 19 bases between the two germline ends. Per the germline V gene, CDR1 is SQVTM and CDR2 is ANQGSEA. CDR3 sequence reads: CSVSNQAGIYNEQFF. CDR3 coding DNA: TGCAGCGTCTCCAACCAGGCGGGAATTTACAATGAGCAGTTCTTC.

The chain recombines TRBV30 with TRBJ2-1; D perhaps matches TRBD1 (6 bases). This CDR3 has 16 amino acids. Germline CDR1 and CDR2: GTSNPN and SVGIG (reference sequence). Trimming removed 5 bases at V and 4 bases at J, with 21 bases between. CDR3 DNA sequence: TGTGCCTGGGAATTAAGAGGGACACCGAATTACAATGAGCAGTTCTTC. Its translation: CAWELRGTPNYNEQFF.